The 27 T cell receptor beta chains below were found in one sample sequenced in a study of response to subunit inactivated influenza vaccine. TCRdb re-analysed the RT-PCR reads in MiXCR, keeping a single row per CDR3 protein. The table has 500,000 to 750,000 distinct CDR3 sequences, 11% to 15% seen once. The starting material was PBMCs from blood, obtained 11 to 12 days after vaccination. Receptors were obtained from a man aged 45-60 years who received an inactivated influenza vaccine.

The chain carries TRBV20-1 and TRBJ2-1; D perhaps matches TRBD2 (8 bases). Deletions cut 4 bases from V and 0 bases from J, with 16 bases between. The CDR3 extends over 16 amino acids. Germline lookup yields CDR1 DFQATT and CDR2 SNEGSKA (reference sequence). The CDR3 is CSAKGASGFSYNEQFF. CDR3 sequence (DNA): TGCAGTGCTAAGGGGGCTAGCGGGTTCTCCTACAATGAGCAGTTCTTC.

This sequence joins TRBV28 and TRBJ2-4; D possibly corresponds to TRBD1 (6 bases). CDR3 length: 14 residues. Trimming stripped 3 bases from V and 10 bases from J, with 16 bases between. CDR1 MDHEN and CDR2 SYDVKM come from the germline V gene. The CDR3 DNA is TGTGCCAGCAGTTTGGGGGCACTCGTGGGTATTCAGTACTTC. Translated, it gives CASSLGALVGIQYF.

This clonotype occurred many times. The genes are TRBV15 and TRBJ1-2; the D is unclear. The CDR3 contains 16 residues. Germline V CDR1 and CDR2: LNHNV, YYDKDF (reference sequence). V was trimmed by 0 bases and J by 7 bases, leaving 18 bases between them. CDR3 in amino acids: CATSRDVGSAGTGYTF. CDR3 in DNA: TGTGCCACCAGCAGAGATGTGGGTTCGGCGGGAACTGGCTACACCTTC.

The gene calls are TRBV4-3 and TRBJ2-7; D remains ambiguous. There are 15 residues in the CDR3. The germline V and J ends were trimmed by 0 bases and 1 base, with 10 bases remaining between them. Germline CDR1 and CDR2: LGHNA and YSLEER. CDR3 region: CASSQEKWGSYEQYF. The CDR3 region has the DNA TGCGCCAGCAGCCAAGAAAAGTGGGGATCCTACGAGCAGTACTTC.

The chain employs TRBV5-5 and TRBJ1-2, with D perhaps TRBD1 (5 bases). The CDR3 sequence is 16 residues long. V was trimmed by 3 bases and J by 4 bases, leaving 19 bases between them. Germline loops: CDR1 SGHKS, CDR2 YYEKEE (reference sequence). The CDR3 spells CASSSDPGPWSYGYTF. CDR3 in DNA: TGTGCCAGCAGCTCGGACCCGGGACCCTGGAGCTATGGCTACACCTTC.

This chain links TRBV7-2 with TRBJ2-7; 12 positions match TRBD2. The germline V gene has CDR1 SGHTA and CDR2 FQGNSA. The CDR3 extends over 15 amino acids. V was pared by 5 bases and J by 2 bases, with 4 bases of the junction left unmatched. CDR3: CASSTRTSGAYEQYF. The CDR3 coding sequence is TGTGCCAGCAGCACGCGGACTAGCGGGGCCTACGAGCAGTACTTC.

The sample holds many counts of this clonotype. The V and J genes are TRBV12-3 or TRBV12-4 and TRBJ1-5; D not certain. The CDR3 spans 14 residues. Trimming took 2 bases from V and 1 from J, leaving 6 bases between them. The CDR3 reads CASSLSGSNQPQHF. DNA for the CDR3: TGTGCCAGCAGTTTATCGGGGAGCAATCAGCCCCAGCATTTT.

The chain is built from TRBV27 and TRBJ2-2, with TRBD2 matching over 11 bases. This CDR3 spans 16 amino acids. The germline V gene has CDR1 MNHEY and CDR2 SMNVEV (reference sequence). V dropped 5 bases and J dropped 5; count of bases not matched to a gene: 7. The CDR3 reads CASSMMLAGGTGELFF. The CDR3 DNA is TGTGCCAGCAGTATGATGTTAGCGGGAGGGACCGGGGAGCTGTTTTTT.

CDR3 DNA: TGCAGTGCTAGAGGGGGGGGGCCGAAAGATACGCAGTATTTT. This encodes CSARGGGPKDTQYF. The chain combines TRBV20-1 with TRBJ2-3; possibly TRBD2 for D (7 bases). This CDR3 is built from 14 residues. Trimming pared 1 base from V and 5 bases from J, leaving 13 bases between. Looked up from germline, CDR1 is DFQATT and CDR2 is SNEGSKA (reference sequence).

V gene TRBV11-2 combines with J gene TRBJ2-5, with 7 bases fitting TRBD1. The CDR3 runs 15 residues. Losses at the gene ends were 1 base for V and 5 bases for J; bases not matched to a gene: 7. The V gene's germline CDR1 is SGHAT and CDR2 FQNNGV. DNA of the CDR3: TGTGCCAGCAGCTTAGGAACAGGGGATGGCGAGACCCAGTACTTC. It is translated as CASSLGTGDGETQYF.

This clonotype was seen only a few times. This chain joins TRBV12-3 or TRBV12-4 and TRBJ2-5; D not resolved. The CDR3 is 16 residues long. The V and J ends lost 1 base and 2 bases respectively, with 14 bases between them. The CDR3 bases are TGTGCCAGCAGTTTAGGGGCCCTCTTGGATCAAGAGACCCAGTACTTC. Protein: CASSLGALLDQETQYF.

This chain connects TRBV11-2 to TRBJ2-7; D possibly corresponds to TRBD1 (6 bases). The germline V and J ends were trimmed by 4 bases and 6 bases, with 16 bases remaining between them. Per the germline V gene, CDR1 is SGHAT and CDR2 is FQNNGV. The CDR3 has 14 residues. The CDR3 here is CASSSEQGFAEQYF. CDR3 bases: TGTGCCAGCAGCTCAGAACAGGGTTTTGCCGAGCAGTACTTC.

There are a few counts of this clonotype. The V gene is TRBV28, the J gene TRBJ2-2, with D unclear. The CDR3 extends over 12 amino acids. CDR1 and CDR2 from the germline V gene are MDHEN and SYDVKM. V was pared by 1 base and J by 8 bases, with 5 bases between. CDR3 nucleotides: TGTGCCAGCAGTTTATTTAAGGGGGAGCTGTTTTTT. Translating it yields CASSLFKGELFF.

The rearrangement links TRBV29-1 to TRBJ2-3; 9 nucleotides align to TRBD2. The germline V gene encodes CDR1 SQVTM and CDR2 ANQGSEA. V trimming: 2 bases; J trimming: 4 bases; junction bases outside the gene matches: 1. CDR3 length: 13 residues. CDR3 DNA: TGCAGCGTTGAACGCGGGGGGGCAGATACGCAGTATTTT. This encodes CSVERGGADTQYF.

This clonotype has ten or more counts. The chain uses TRBV11-2 and TRBJ2-4; TRBD2 matches 9 bases. This CDR3 contains 17 residues. Trimming cost V 0 bases and J 9 bases; bases outside gene matches: 12. Per germline, CDR1 SGHAT and CDR2 FQNNGV. The CDR3 DNA sequence: TGTGCCAGCAGCTTAGAGATAGTAGCGGGAGAAGGGGGCATTCAGTACTTC. Its protein product is CASSLEIVAGEGGIQYF.

This clonotype was observed a few times. The chain has TRBV20-1 and TRBJ2-1; a weak D match, TRBD2 (5 bases). Per the germline V gene, CDR1 is DFQATT and CDR2 is SNEGSKA (reference sequence). Trimming took off 6 bases at V and 7 bases at J, with 19 bases between the two ends. The CDR3 loop spans 14 amino acids. The CDR3 DNA is TGCAGTGCAACCCGGACTCCCTGGGAGAATGAGCAGTTCTTC. Translated: CSATRTPWENEQFF.

This clonotype was seen only a few times. The chain joins TRBV6-4 to TRBJ2-7; perhaps TRBD1 as D (6 bases). V was shortened by 4 bases and J by 6 bases, with 13 bases between the two germline ends. Germline lookup yields CDR1 MRHNA and CDR2 SNTAGT. This CDR3 has 13 residues. The CDR3 nucleotides read TGTGCCAGCAGTGTGGAGCCCAGGGGCGAGCAGTACTTC. This codes for CASSVEPRGEQYF.

The rearrangement uses TRBV6-6 and TRBJ2-7; maybe TRBD1 (5 bases). Per germline, CDR1 MNHNY and CDR2 SVGAGI (reference sequence). The CDR3 spans 13 residues. Trimming removed 5 bases from V and 3 bases from J, with 11 bases in between. CDR3 bases: TGTGCCAGCAGTACCCCGACAGACTACGAGCAGTACTTC. This gives the protein CASSTPTDYEQYF.

The chain links TRBV10-3 to TRBJ1-2, with D maybe TRBD1 (5 bases). The CDR3 has 15 residues. The ends were cut back, 0 bases at V and 8 bases at J, with 16 bases in the middle. Germline CDR1 and CDR2: ENHRY and SYGVKD. The CDR3 sequence is CAISESTGAEGGYTF. CDR3 bases: TGTGCCATCAGTGAGTCGACGGGAGCCGAGGGGGGCTACACCTTC.

The rearrangement links TRBV7-2 to TRBJ2-1, with D perhaps being TRBD1 or TRBD2 (6 bases each). Trimming shortened V by 7 bases and J by 3 bases, and 16 bases separated the two germline ends. Germline CDR1 and CDR2: SGHTA and FQGNSA. The CDR3 is 15 amino acids. As DNA, the CDR3 is TGTGCCAGCACCCGCCGGGGGCGCAACTACAATGAGCAGTTCTTC. Its translation: CASTRRGRNYNEQFF.

The V call is TRBV7-2, the J call TRBJ2-5; D uncertain. The CDR3 consists of 16 residues. Germline loops: CDR1 SGHTA, CDR2 FQGNSA. V gave up 1 base and J gave up 4 bases, with 16 bases separating them. The CDR3 DNA reads as TGTGCCAGCAGCTTAGTATCGGACGTCGGTACAGAGACCCAGTACTTC. It translates to CASSLVSDVGTETQYF.

This clonotype was counted at least ten times. V usage is TRBV14 and J usage is TRBJ2-7; perhaps TRBD2 as D (5 bases). Trimming removed 4 bases at V and 7 bases at J, with 14 bases between. The CDR3 contains 13 residues. The germline V gene encodes CDR1 SGHDN and CDR2 FVKESK. CDR3 sequence (DNA): TGTGCCAGCAGCCCGAACGGGGTTGGGGAGCAGTACTTC. This encodes CASSPNGVGEQYF.

This clonotype turned up a few times. The chain has TRBV29-1 and TRBJ1-5; D is ambiguous. V gave up 7 bases and J gave up 1 base, with 11 bases separating them. Germline CDR1 SQVTM, CDR2 ANQGSEA. This CDR3 has 13 amino acids. The CDR3 DNA follows: TGCAGCGCCTCGGACGGAAGCAATCAGCCCCAGCATTTT. It is translated as CSASDGSNQPQHF.

This clonotype was observed a few times. The CDR3 nucleotides read TGTGCCAGCAGCTTAGCAATGGACAGTTCCCCTCCCTACGAGCAGTACTTC. Translation gives CASSLAMDSSPPYEQYF. The rearrangement uses TRBV7-6 and TRBJ2-7, with D maybe TRBD1 (6 bases). CDR1 is SGHVS and CDR2 is FNYEAQ in the germline V gene. The CDR3 is 17 residues long. V was shortened by 0 bases and J by 2 bases, with 17 bases between the two germline ends. The full variable domain, in which reference TRBV7-6 and TRBJ2-7 provide the parts outside the CDR3, is GAGVSQSPRYKVTKRGQDVALRCDPISGHVSLYWYRQALGQGPEFLTYFNYEAQQDKSGLPNDRFSAERPEGSISTLTIQRTEQRDSAMYRCASSLAMDSSPPYEQYFGPGTRLTVT.

The chain combines TRBV3-1 with TRBJ2-3; 11 bases are shared with TRBD2. With 0 bases clipped from V and 6 bases from J, the junction kept 14 bases outside the gene matches. CDR3 size: 19 residues. Germline V gene data show CDR1 as LGHDT and CDR2 as YNNKEL (reference sequence). Here the CDR3 reads CASSQDGIGTSGDVDTQYF. DNA for the CDR3: TGTGCCAGCAGCCAAGACGGGATCGGGACTAGCGGAGACGTTGATACGCAGTATTTT.

This clonotype has a single count. The genes are TRBV25-1 and TRBJ2-3; TRBD1 aligns across 10 bases. CDR1 and CDR2 from the germline V gene are MGHDK and SYGVNS. The CDR3 runs to 15 residues. V gave up 2 bases and J gave up 4 bases; unmatched junction bases: 3. Here the CDR3 reads CASSEPDRGPDTQYF. The DNA for the CDR3 is TGTGCCAGCAGTGAACCAGACAGGGGGCCAGATACGCAGTATTTT.

At least ten counts were recorded for this clonotype. V usage is TRBV18 and J usage is TRBJ2-7, with D unclear. V lost 1 base and J 7 bases, leaving 11 bases between the germline ends. Germline V CDR1 and CDR2: KGHSH, LQKENI. The CDR3 contains 13 residues. This CDR3 is CASSPQERGEQYF. The DNA of the CDR3 is TGTGCCAGCTCACCACAAGAAAGAGGAGAGCAGTACTTC.